The following is a TCR beta chain sequence with its context. The CDR3 consists of 16 residues. The junction had 4 bases not matched to a gene; V was cut back by 8 bases and J by 0 bases. Germline lookup yields CDR1 SGHVS and CDR2 FNYEAQ. The participants were between about 18 and 100 years old and came from 20 to 30 US areas. Each recovered donor of Cohort 3 presented with two negative PCRs, clearance, or symptom resolution. The data were taken from a study of blood T cell repertoires in COVID-19. At the level of the study: The study drew acute and convalescent COVID-19 samples from the United States, Italy and Spain. In each case, the material was cDNA or gDNA derived from T cells, B-cell-depleted T cells, or PBMCs.

Clones were read by immunoSEQ multiplex PCR, and TCRdb kept only the in-frame ones, dropping some. The sample has about 200,000 clones, 70% to 90% seen once. Sequenced input: PBMCs or T cells enriched from blood (not recorded which). This TCR derives from a man younger than 40 who had recovered from COVID-19. The chain has TRBV7-6 and TRBJ2-3, with TRBD2 identical over 14 bases. The CDR3 bases are TGTGCCAGCGGACTAGCGGGGGGCACTAGCACAGATACGCAGTATTTT. Protein sequence: CASGLAGGTSTDTQYF. The whole variable domain, remainder taken from reference TRBV7-6 and TRBJ2-3, is GAGVSQSPRYKVTKRGQDVALRCDPISGHVSLYWYRQALGQGPEFLTYFNYEAQQDKSGLPNDRFSAERPEGSISTLTIQRTEQRDSAMYRCASGLAGGTSTDTQYFGPGTRLTVL.